The clone carrying this TCR beta chain was seen a single time. Authors' processing steps: Counts of nucleated cells, estimated from reference gene primer amplification, were obtained. Repertoires were generated with immunoSEQ multiplex PCR, while TCRdb's copy carries only in-frame clones and drops some. The DNA gave D and trimming, while V, J and clone size come from that table. Of under 200,000 clones listed, 88% are singletons. This entry belongs to a study of blood T cell repertoires in COVID-19. Background on the study: The study drew acute and convalescent COVID-19 samples from the United States, Italy and Spain. PBMCs, B-cell-depleted T cells, or T cells were the source of the cDNA or gDNA that made up the material.

The sequenced sample consisted of peripheral blood. This sequence originates from a man aged 40-55 years with active or convalescent COVID-19.

This CDR3 reads CASPRAGGFYNEQFF. CDR3 in DNA: TGCGCCAGCCCCCGAGCGGGGGGGTTCTACAATGAGCAGTTCTTC. The genes are TRBV10-1 and TRBJ2-1; 10 nucleotides agree with TRBD2. Trimming cost V 8 bases and J 3 bases; bases outside gene matches: 7. The CDR3 runs to 15 residues. CDR1 and CDR2 from the germline V gene are WNHNN and SYGVQD (reference sequence).